A selection of T cell receptor beta chains follows, all from one sample in a study of early T cells in non-severe SARS-CoV-2 infection. TCRdb redid the calling of the 5' RACE reads with MiXCR, one entry per CDR3 protein. The table shows more than 25,000 distinct CDR3 sequences, with about 4.5% occurring only once. The sample here was whole blood, taken at baseline. These receptors came from an adult who was a healthcare worker with PCR-confirmed SARS-CoV-2 infection or an uninfected control (not recorded which). CDR3s include the opening cysteine and the closing phenylalanine or tryptophan. A D gene is named only where the DNA matches it firmly. Size tells how often a clone was seen (once, few, many) or the class of an expanded clone, and some rows leave it out.

size	D	V	J	DNA	CDR3
.	TRBD2	TRBV7-2	TRBJ2-1	TGTGCCAGCAGCTTAGATTGGACTAGCGGGGGATATGAGCAGTTCTTC	CASSLDWTSGGYEQFF
few	.	TRBV12-3/TRBV12-4	TRBJ2-3	TGTGCCAGCAGTATCGGCACAGATACGCAGTATTTT	CASSIGTDTQYF
few	TRBD2	TRBV2	TRBJ2-2	TGTGCCAGCAGTTCGAGCGGGAGGGCGGCCGGGGAGCTGTTTTTT	CASSSSGRAAGELFF
many	TRBD1	TRBV19	TRBJ2-1	TGTGCCAGTAGGGAGCCGAGCAGGGGGAATGAGCAGTTCTTC	CASREPSRGNEQFF
many	.	TRBV19	TRBJ2-5	TGTGCCAGTAGTATGAGAGCCGGGGAAGAGACCCAGTACTTC	CASSMRAGEETQYF
many	.	TRBV7-6	TRBJ2-3	TGTGCCAGTATGGCCCCCTCACCAGATACGCAGTATTTT	CASMAPSPDTQYF
.	.	TRBV6-1	TRBJ2-3	TGTGCCAGCAGGGGACGGATAAGCACAGATACGCAGTATTTT	CASRGRISTDTQYF
.	.	TRBV27	TRBJ2-1	TGTGCCAGCAGTTTCAACCCCCGGGGGAATGAGCAGTTCTTC	CASSFNPRGNEQFF
many	TRBD2	TRBV28	TRBJ2-5	TGTGCCAGCAGACCCCTCACGGGGGGGCAAGAGACCCAGTACTTC	CASRPLTGGQETQYF
many	.	TRBV7-9	TRBJ2-1	TGTGCCAGCAGCCACTGGACAGACTCCTACAATGAGCAGTTCTTC	CASSHWTDSYNEQFF
.	TRBD2	TRBV30	TRBJ2-1	TGTGCCTGGAGTGTGTTAGCGGGAGTGGGTGAGCAGTTCTTC	CAWSVLAGVGEQFF
many	.	TRBV18	TRBJ2-3	TGTGCCAGCTCACCATTGCCAGCTAACCCAGATACGCAGTATTTT	CASSPLPANPDTQYF
many	TRBD2	TRBV18	TRBJ2-7	TGTGCCAGCTCACCACCCCCTAGCGGGAGCAACGAGCAGTACTTC	CASSPPPSGSNEQYF
many	TRBD1	TRBV6-1	TRBJ1-1	TGTGCCAGCAATAAGGGGGCCTGGACTGAAGCTTTCTTT	CASNKGAWTEAFF
many	.	TRBV7-9	TRBJ2-5	TGTGCCAGCAGCCGTGGCGACGTCAACCAAGAGACCCAGTACTTC	CASSRGDVNQETQYF
many	TRBD1	TRBV10-3	TRBJ1-4	TGTGCCAGTACGGACAGGGATGGCGAAAAACTGTTTTTT	CASTDRDGEKLFF
.	.	TRBV3-1	TRBJ2-7	TGTGCCAGCAGCCAAGCGGACTCCTACGAGCAGTACTTC	CASSQADSYEQYF
many	TRBD2	TRBV10-3	TRBJ2-5	TGTGCCATCAGCCATGGCCCGGGGGGGACCCAGTACTTC	CAISHGPGGTQYF
many	TRBD1	TRBV27	TRBJ1-1	TGTGCCAGCAGTCCCTGGACAGGGACACCCGAAGCTTTCTTT	CASSPWTGTPEAFF
many	.	TRBV20-1	TRBJ2-3	TGCAGTGCTAGAGTGATAGATACGCAGTATTTT	CSARVIDTQYF
many	TRBD1	TRBV6-6	TRBJ1-2	TGTGCCAGCAGTTACCGGGACAGATACTATGGCTACACCTTC	CASSYRDRYYGYTF
.	.	TRBV3-1	TRBJ2-3	TGTGCCAGCAGCCAAGAGGGGTCGAGCACAGATACGCAGTATTTT	CASSQEGSSTDTQYF
many	.	TRBV24-1	TRBJ2-1	TGTGCCACCAGTGATAGGGCACTGAGCTCCTACAATGAGCAGTTCTTC	CATSDRALSSYNEQFF
many	TRBD2	TRBV5-1	TRBJ2-1	TGCGCCAGCAGCTTGGCCGGGGGGAGCTCCTACAATGAGCAGTTCTTC	CASSLAGGSSYNEQFF
many	.	TRBV2	TRBJ2-2	TGTGCCAGCACCTACACCGGGGAGCTGTTTTTT	CASTYTGELFF
many	.	TRBV12-3/TRBV12-4	TRBJ1-3	TGTGCCAGCAGATCATCCACCTCTGGAAACACCATATATTTT	CASRSSTSGNTIYF
few	.	TRBV29-1	TRBJ2-7	TGCAGCGTTCTACGGCCAAGGGCAGGAACCTACGAGCAGTACTTC	CSVLRPRAGTYEQYF
many	TRBD1	TRBV24-1	TRBJ2-3	TGTGCCACCAGTGAGAAAGGGGGCCCTAGCACAGATACGCAGTATTTT	CATSEKGGPSTDTQYF
many	.	TRBV19	TRBJ2-3	TGTGCCAGTAGTCCGACAGTTAGCACAGATACGCAGTATTTT	CASSPTVSTDTQYF
many	.	TRBV4-2	TRBJ1-2	TGTGCCAGCAACCTCCTGGGTGCCGGAGGTAACTATGGCTACACCTTC	CASNLLGAGGNYGYTF
many	TRBD1	TRBV19	TRBJ2-7	TGTGCCAGTTCGACAGGGGGATACGAGCAGTACTTC	CASSTGGYEQYF
many	TRBD1	TRBV13	TRBJ2-7	TGTGCCAGCAGCTTGGGGACAGGGGGGTACGAGCAGTACTTC	CASSLGTGGYEQYF
many	.	TRBV29-1	TRBJ2-7	TGCAGCGTTGATTCGGTGCGTGAGCAGTACTTC	CSVDSVREQYF
many	TRBD2	TRBV6-2/TRBV6-3	TRBJ2-3	TGTGCCAGCAGTCGTCCGACAGCTGGGGGGGGAGATACGCAGTATTTT	CASSRPTAGGGDTQYF
many	TRBD2	TRBV20-1	TRBJ2-7	TGCAGTGCTGGTGGAACAAGCGGGAGGATGACCTACGAGCAGTACTTC	CSAGGTSGRMTYEQYF
.	.	TRBV7-6	TRBJ2-1	TGTGCCAGCAGCTTAGTCAGGGGGGGGTACAATGAGCAGTTCTTC	CASSLVRGGYNEQFF